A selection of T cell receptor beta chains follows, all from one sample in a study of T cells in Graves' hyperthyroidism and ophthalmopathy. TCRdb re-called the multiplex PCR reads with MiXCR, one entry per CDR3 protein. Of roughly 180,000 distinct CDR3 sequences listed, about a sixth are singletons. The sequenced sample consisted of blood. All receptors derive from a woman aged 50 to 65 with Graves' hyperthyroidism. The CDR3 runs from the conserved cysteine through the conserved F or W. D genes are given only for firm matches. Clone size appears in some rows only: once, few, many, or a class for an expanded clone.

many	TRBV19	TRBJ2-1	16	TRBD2	CASSGLAENSYNEQFF	TGTGCCAGTAGTGGGCTAGCGGAAAATTCCTACAATGAGCAGTTCTTC
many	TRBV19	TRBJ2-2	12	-	CASNRNTGELFF	TGTGCCAGTAATAGGAACACCGGGGAGCTGTTTTTT
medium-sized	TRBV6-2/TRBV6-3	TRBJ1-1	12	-	CASSYAGTRAFF	TGTGCCAGCAGTTACGCCGGGACGAGAGCTTTCTTT
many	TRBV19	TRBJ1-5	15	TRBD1	CASRKQDRENQPQHF	TGTGCCAGTAGGAAACAGGACAGGGAAAACCAGCCCCAGCATTTT
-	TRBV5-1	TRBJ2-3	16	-	CASSLSVYRGTDTQYF	TGCGCCAGCAGCTTGTCCGTGTACCGCGGCACAGATACGCAGTATTTT
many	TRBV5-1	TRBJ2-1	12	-	CASSLGGNEQFF	TGTGCCAGCAGCTTAGGGGGCAATGAGCAGTTCTTC
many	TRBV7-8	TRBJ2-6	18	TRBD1	CASSSPTGLSSGANVLTF	TGTGCCAGCAGCTCGCCGACAGGGTTGAGCTCTGGGGCCAACGTCCTGACTTTC
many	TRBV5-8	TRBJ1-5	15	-	CASSLGRGSNQPQHF	TGTGCCAGCAGCTTAGGAAGGGGGAGCAATCAGCCCCAGCATTTT
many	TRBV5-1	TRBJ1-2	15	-	CASSLGPTSNYGYTF	TGCGCCAGCAGCTTGGGACCGACCTCTAACTATGGCTACACCTTC
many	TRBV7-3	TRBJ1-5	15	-	CASTHMGADNQPQHF	TGTGCCAGCACCCACATGGGGGCGGACAATCAGCCCCAGCATTTT
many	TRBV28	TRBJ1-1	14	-	CASSPQGPPPEAFF	TGTGCCAGCAGTCCTCAGGGGCCACCCCCTGAAGCTTTCTTT
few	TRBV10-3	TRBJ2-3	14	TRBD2	CAIKTSGGLDTQYF	TGTGCCATTAAGACTAGCGGGGGGTTAGATACGCAGTATTTT
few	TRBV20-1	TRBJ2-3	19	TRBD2	CSARDRGLAGGPSTDTQYF	TGCAGTGCTAGAGACCGGGGACTAGCGGGGGGGCCTAGCACAGATACGCAGTATTTT
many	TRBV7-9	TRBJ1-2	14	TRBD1	CASSAGQGTDGYTF	TGTGCCAGCAGCGCTGGACAGGGGACCGATGGCTACACCTTC
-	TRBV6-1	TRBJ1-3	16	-	CASSTPGPAGGNTIYF	TGTGCCAGCAGTACCCCGGGACCCGCAGGTGGAAACACCATATATTTT
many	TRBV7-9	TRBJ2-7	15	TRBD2	CASSPSTSGDYEQYF	TGTGCCAGCAGCCCCAGTACTAGCGGGGATTACGAGCAGTACTTC
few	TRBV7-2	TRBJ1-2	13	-	CASSPQETYGYTF	TGTGCCAGCAGCCCCCAAGAGACCTATGGCTACACCTTC
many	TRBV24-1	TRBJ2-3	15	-	CATSDLGGPTDTQYF	TGTGCCACCAGTGATTTGGGGGGGCCCACAGATACGCAGTATTTT
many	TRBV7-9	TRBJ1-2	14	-	CASSWGTVNYGYTF	TGTGCCAGCAGCTGGGGAACGGTTAACTATGGCTACACCTTC
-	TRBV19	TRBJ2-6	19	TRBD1	CASTKNPGQILAGANVLTF	TGTGCCAGTACCAAAAATCCGGGACAGATCCTTGCTGGGGCCAACGTCCTGACTTTC
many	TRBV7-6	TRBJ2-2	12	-	CASSLRTGELFF	TGTGCCAGCAGTTTAAGGACCGGGGAGCTGTTTTTT
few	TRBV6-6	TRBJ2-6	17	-	CASSYSDSGSGANVLTF	TGTGCCAGCAGTTACTCGGACAGCGGCTCTGGGGCCAACGTCCTGACTTTC
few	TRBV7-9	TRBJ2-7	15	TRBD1	CASSSLRTGVGEQYF	TGTGCCAGCAGCTCTCTTAGGACAGGGGTTGGGGAGCAGTACTTC
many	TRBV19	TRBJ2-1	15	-	CASSPGGGLHDEQFF	TGTGCCAGTAGCCCGGGTGGGGGCCTGCATGATGAGCAGTTCTTC
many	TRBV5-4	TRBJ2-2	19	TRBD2	CASSARGLAGGANTGELFF	TGTGCCAGCAGCGCACGGGGACTAGCGGGGGGGGCGAACACCGGGGAGCTGTTTTTT
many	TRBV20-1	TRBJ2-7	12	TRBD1	CSARTGVNEQYF	TGCAGTGCTCGAACAGGGGTGAACGAGCAGTACTTC
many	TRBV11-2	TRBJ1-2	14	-	CASSLLAGSYGYTF	TGTGCCAGCAGCTTATTAGCCGGAAGCTATGGCTACACCTTC
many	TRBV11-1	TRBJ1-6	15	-	CASRLGNGASSPLHF	TGTGCCAGCCGTTTAGGGAACGGGGCATCTTCACCCCTCCACTTT
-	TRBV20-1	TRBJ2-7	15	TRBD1	CSARGFGTGTYEQYF	TGCAGTGCTAGGGGGTTCGGGACAGGGACCTACGAGCAGTACTTC
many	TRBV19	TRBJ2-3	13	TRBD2	CATGTSVADTQYF	TGTGCCACCGGGACTAGCGTGGCAGATACGCAGTATTTT
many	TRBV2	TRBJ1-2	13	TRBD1	CASSLSGGNGYTF	TGTGCCAGCAGTCTTTCAGGGGGAAATGGCTACACCTTC
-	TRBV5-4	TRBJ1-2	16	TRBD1	CASSSNRDRANYGYTF	TGTGCCAGCAGCTCCAATCGAGACAGGGCCAACTATGGCTACACCTTC
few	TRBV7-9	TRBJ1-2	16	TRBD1	CASSWWTGSIDYGYTF	TGTGCCAGCAGCTGGTGGACAGGGAGTATCGACTATGGCTACACCTTC
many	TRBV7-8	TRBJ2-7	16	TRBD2	CASSHPPREDNYEQYF	TGTGCCAGCAGCCACCCCCCCCGGGAGGACAACTACGAGCAGTACTTC
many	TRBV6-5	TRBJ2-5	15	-	CASSYTSGAVETQYF	TGTGCCAGCAGTTACACCTCAGGGGCTGTAGAGACCCAGTACTTC
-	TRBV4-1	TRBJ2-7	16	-	CASSPEGSGLMREQYF	TGCGCCAGCAGCCCCGAGGGCAGCGGACTTATGAGGGAGCAGTACTTC
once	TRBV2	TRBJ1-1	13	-	CASSETGDTEAFF	TGTGCCAGCAGTGAAACGGGGGACACTGAAGCTTTCTTT
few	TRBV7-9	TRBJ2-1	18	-	CASRLTMFAGSGYNEQFF	TGTGCCAGCAGACTCACCATGTTCGCGGGTTCGGGATACAATGAGCAGTTCTTC
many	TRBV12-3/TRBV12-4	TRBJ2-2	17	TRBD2	CASRGVTSGGATGELFF	TGTGCCAGCAGGGGGGTAACGTCGGGGGGGGCCACCGGGGAGCTGTTTTTT
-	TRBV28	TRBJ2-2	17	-	CASSLRAGTGVTGELFF	-
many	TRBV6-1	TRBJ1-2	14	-	CASNPDSPNYGYTF	TGTGCCAGCAACCCGGACAGCCCTAACTATGGCTACACCTTC
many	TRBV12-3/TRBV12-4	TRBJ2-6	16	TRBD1	CASNPSGQAGANVLTF	TGTGCCAGCAACCCATCGGGACAGGCTGGGGCCAACGTCCTGACTTTC
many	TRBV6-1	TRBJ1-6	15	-	CASSEWGMRESPLHF	TGTGCCAGCAGTGAATGGGGGATGCGGGAATCACCCCTCCACTTT
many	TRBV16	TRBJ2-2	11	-	CASSQTGELFF	TGTGCCAGCAGCCAGACCGGGGAGCTGTTTTTT
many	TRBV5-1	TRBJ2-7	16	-	CASSLELMGPSYEQYF	TGCGCCAGCAGCTTGGAGTTGATGGGGCCTTCCTACGAGCAGTACTTC
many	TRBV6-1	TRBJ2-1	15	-	CASSEVGGAYNEQFF	TGTGCCAGCAGTGAAGTCGGCGGGGCTTACAATGAGCAGTTCTTC
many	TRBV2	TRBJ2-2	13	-	CASSDSETGELFF	TGTGCCAGCAGTGACAGCGAGACCGGGGAGCTGTTTTTT